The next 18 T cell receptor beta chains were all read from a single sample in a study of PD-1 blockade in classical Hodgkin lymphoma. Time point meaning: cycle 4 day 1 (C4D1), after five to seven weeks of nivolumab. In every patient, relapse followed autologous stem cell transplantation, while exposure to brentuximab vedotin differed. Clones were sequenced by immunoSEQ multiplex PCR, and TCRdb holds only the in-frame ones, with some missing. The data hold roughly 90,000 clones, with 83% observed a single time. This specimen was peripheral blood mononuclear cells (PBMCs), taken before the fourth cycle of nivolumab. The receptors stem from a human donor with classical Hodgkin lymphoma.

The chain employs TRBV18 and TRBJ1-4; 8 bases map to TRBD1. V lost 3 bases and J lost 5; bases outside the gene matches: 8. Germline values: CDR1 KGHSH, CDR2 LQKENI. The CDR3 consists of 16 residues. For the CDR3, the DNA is TGTGCCAGCTCACCGAGACAGGGACAGGACAATGAAAAACTGTTTTTT. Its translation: CASSPRQGQDNEKLFF.

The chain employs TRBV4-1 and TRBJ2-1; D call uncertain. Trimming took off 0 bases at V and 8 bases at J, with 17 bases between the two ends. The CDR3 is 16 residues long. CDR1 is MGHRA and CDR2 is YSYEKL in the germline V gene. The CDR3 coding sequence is TGCGCCAGCAGCCAAGATGGAAAGCCTCCTCCCTATGAGCAGTTCTTC. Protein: CASSQDGKPPPYEQFF.

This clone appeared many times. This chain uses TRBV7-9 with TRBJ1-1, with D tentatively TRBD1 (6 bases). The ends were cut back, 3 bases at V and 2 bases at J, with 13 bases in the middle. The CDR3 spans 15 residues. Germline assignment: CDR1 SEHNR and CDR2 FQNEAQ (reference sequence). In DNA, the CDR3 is TGTGCCAGCAGCTTTAGTGGGACAATTAACACTGAAGCTTTCTTT. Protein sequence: CASSFSGTINTEAFF.

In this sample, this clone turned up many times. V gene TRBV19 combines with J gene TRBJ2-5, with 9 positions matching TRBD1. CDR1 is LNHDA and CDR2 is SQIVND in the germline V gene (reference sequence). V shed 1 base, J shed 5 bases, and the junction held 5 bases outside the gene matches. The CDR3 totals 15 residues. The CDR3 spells CASSIGTGVGETQYF. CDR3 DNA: TGTGCCAGTAGTATAGGGACAGGGGTCGGGGAGACCCAGTACTTC. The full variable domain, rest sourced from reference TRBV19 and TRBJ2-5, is DGGITQSPKYLFRKEGQNVTLSCEQNLNHDAMYWYRQDPGQGLRLIYYSQIVNDFQKGDIAEGYSVSREKKESFPLTVTSAQKNPTAFYLCASSIGTGVGETQYFGPGTRLLVL.

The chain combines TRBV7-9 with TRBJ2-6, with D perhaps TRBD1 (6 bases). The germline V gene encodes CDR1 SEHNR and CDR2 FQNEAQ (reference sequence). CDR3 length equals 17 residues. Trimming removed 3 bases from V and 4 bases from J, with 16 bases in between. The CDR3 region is CASSFKLSGAGANVLTF. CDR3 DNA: TGTGCCAGCAGCTTTAAGTTATCAGGGGCCGGGGCCAACGTCCTGACTTTC.

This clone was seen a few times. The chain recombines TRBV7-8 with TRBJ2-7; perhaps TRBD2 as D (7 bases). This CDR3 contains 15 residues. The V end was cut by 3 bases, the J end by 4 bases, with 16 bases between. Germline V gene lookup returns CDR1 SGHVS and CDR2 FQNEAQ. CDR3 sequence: CASSLRGGEKYEQYF. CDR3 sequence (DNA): TGTGCCAGCAGCTTGAGGGGGGGAGAGAAGTACGAGCAGTACTTC.

CDR3 region: CASSYGPANYGYTF. The CDR3 nucleotides read TGTGCCAGCAGTTACGGGCCCGCTAACTATGGCTACACCTTC. The chain has TRBV6-5 and TRBJ1-2; no clear D. Germline-derived CDR1 and CDR2 are MNHEY and SVGAGI. V lost 2 bases and J 0 bases, leaving 7 bases between the germline ends. The CDR3 sequence is 14 residues long.

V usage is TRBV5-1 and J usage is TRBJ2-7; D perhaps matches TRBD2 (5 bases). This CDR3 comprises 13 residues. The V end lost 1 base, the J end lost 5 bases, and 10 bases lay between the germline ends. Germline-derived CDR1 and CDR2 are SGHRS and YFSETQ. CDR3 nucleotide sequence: TGCGCCAGCAGCTTGATCCTAGCTGACGAGCAGTACTTC. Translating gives CASSLILADEQYF.

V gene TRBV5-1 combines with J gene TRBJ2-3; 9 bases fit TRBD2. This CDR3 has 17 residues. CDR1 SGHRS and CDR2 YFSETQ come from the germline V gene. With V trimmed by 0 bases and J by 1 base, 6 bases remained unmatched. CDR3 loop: CASSLALTSGGTDTQYF. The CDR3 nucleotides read TGCGCCAGCAGCTTGGCTCTGACTAGCGGTGGCACAGATACGCAGTATTTT.

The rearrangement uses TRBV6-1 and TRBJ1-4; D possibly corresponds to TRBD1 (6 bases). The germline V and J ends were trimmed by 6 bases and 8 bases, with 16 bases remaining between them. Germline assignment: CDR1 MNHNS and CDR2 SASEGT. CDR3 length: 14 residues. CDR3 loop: CASRYRGQNEKLFF. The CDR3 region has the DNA TGTGCCAGCAGGTACCGGGGGCAAAACGAAAAACTGTTTTTT.

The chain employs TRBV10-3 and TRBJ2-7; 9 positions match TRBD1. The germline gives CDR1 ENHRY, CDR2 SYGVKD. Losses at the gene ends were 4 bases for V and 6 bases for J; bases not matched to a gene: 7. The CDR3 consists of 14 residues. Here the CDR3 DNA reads TGTGCCATCAGTGGGACAGGGGATGAGGGCGAGCAGTACTTC. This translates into CAISGTGDEGEQYF.

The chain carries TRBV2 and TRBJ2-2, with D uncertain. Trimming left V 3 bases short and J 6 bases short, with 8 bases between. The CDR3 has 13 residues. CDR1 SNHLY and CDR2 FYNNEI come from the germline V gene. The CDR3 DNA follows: TGTGCCAGCAGTGAGTTAGGCCCCGGGGAGCTGTTTTTT. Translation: CASSELGPGELFF.

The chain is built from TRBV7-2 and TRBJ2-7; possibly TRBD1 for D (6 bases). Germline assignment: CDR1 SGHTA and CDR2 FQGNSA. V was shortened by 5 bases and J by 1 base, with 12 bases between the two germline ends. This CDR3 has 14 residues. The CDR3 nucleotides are TGTGCCAGCAGCCCACAGGGAGTTTCCTACGAGCAGTACTTC. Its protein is CASSPQGVSYEQYF.

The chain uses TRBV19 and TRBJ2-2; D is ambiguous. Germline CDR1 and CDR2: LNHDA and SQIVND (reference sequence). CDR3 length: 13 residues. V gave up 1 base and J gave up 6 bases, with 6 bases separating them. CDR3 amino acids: CASSIAPPGELFF. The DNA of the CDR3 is TGTGCCAGTAGTATAGCCCCCCCCGGGGAGCTGTTTTTT.

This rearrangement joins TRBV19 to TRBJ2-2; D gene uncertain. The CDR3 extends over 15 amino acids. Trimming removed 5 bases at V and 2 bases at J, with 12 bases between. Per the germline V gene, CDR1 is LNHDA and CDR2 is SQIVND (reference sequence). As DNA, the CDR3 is TGTGCCAGTAGTTCCCGGACCGCCAACACCGGGGAGCTGTTTTTT. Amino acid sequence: CASSSRTANTGELFF.

Written as DNA, the CDR3 is TGTGCCTGGAGTAACACAGGGTACAATGAGCAGTTCTTC. Translated, it gives CAWSNTGYNEQFF. The V call is TRBV30, the J call TRBJ2-1; tentatively, D is TRBD1 (6 bases). The V gene lost 2 bases and the J gene lost 4 bases, with 9 bases spanning the gap. Germline lookup yields CDR1 GTSNPN and CDR2 SVGIG (reference sequence). The CDR3 spans 13 residues. The variable domain in full, completed from reference TRBV30 and TRBJ2-1, reads SQTIHQWPATLVQPVGSPLSLECTVEGTSNPNLYWYRQAAGRGLQLLFYSVGIGQISSEVPQNLSASRPQDRQFILSSKKLLLSDSGFYLCAWSNTGYNEQFFGPGTRLTVL.

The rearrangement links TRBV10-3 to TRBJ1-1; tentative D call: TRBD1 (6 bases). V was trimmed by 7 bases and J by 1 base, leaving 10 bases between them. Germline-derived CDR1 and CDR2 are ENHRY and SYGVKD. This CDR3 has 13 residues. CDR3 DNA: TGTGCCATCACAACAGGGACGAACACTGAAGCTTTCTTT. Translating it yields CAITTGTNTEAFF.

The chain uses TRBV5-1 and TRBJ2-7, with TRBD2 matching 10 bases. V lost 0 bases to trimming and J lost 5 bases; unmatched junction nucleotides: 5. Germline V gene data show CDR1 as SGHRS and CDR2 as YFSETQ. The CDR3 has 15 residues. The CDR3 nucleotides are TGCGCCAGCAGCTTGGGCAGCGGGAGGGTGGACGAGCAGTACTTC. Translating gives CASSLGSGRVDEQYF.